The 31 T cell receptor beta chains presented below share a single source sample, sequenced in a study of blood T cell repertoires in COVID-19. The protocol was immunoSEQ multiplex PCR, while the TCRdb copy is restricted to in-frame clones and leaves out a portion. Of approximately 250,000 clones listed, 85% to 90% are singletons. Material for sequencing was PBMCs or T cells enriched from blood (not recorded which). The receptor set was obtained from a woman aged 25 to 45 with acute COVID-19.

This rearrangement joins TRBV7-9 to TRBJ2-5, with TRBD2 as a possible D gene (6 bases). The CDR3 consists of 18 residues. Germline V gene sequence: CDR1 SEHNR, CDR2 FQNEAQ (reference sequence). Trimming took 2 bases from V and 3 from J, leaving 22 bases between them. As DNA, the CDR3 is TGTGCCAGCAGCTTATCATACGTAGCGGAGGGCCCGAAAGAGACCCAGTACTTC. Its protein product is CASSLSYVAEGPKETQYF. The whole variable domain, filled in from reference TRBV7-9 and TRBJ2-5, reads DTGVSQNPRHKITKRGQNVTFRCDPISEHNRLYWYRQTLGQGPEFLTYFQNEAQLEKSRLLSDRFSAERPKGSFSTLEIQRTEQGDSAMYLCASSLSYVAEGPKETQYFGPGTRLLVL.

The chain employs TRBV19 and TRBJ2-3; the D is unclear. Trimming shortened V by 6 bases and J by 8 bases, and 9 bases separated the two germline ends. The germline V gene has CDR1 LNHDA and CDR2 SQIVND (reference sequence). CDR3 length: 11 residues. The CDR3 bases are TGTGCCAGTAGCACACCAATTACGCAGTATTTT. Translating it yields CASSTPITQYF. The full variable domain, in which reference TRBV19 and TRBJ2-3 provide the parts outside the CDR3, is DGGITQSPKYLFRKEGQNVTLSCEQNLNHDAMYWYRQDPGQGLRLIYYSQIVNDFQKGDIAEGYSVSREKKESFPLTVTSAQKNPTAFYLCASSTPITQYFGPGTRLTVL.

J is TRBJ2-1 and V is TRBV19, with TRBD2 matching over 12 bases. CDR3 length: 15 amino acids. Germline CDR1 is LNHDA and CDR2 is SQIVND (reference sequence). V trimming: 3 bases; J trimming: 7 bases; junction bases outside the gene matches: 4. CDR3 bases: TGTGCCAGTAGTATGCCCGGGACTAGCGGGAATGAGCAGTTCTTC. Protein sequence: CASSMPGTSGNEQFF.

This clone showed up just once. One end of the junction does not line up with germline, which may come from a read error. The V call is TRBV15, the J call TRBJ2-7; 7 bases fit TRBD1. CDR3 length: 16 amino acids. The germline V gene has CDR1 LNHNV and CDR2 YYDKDF (reference sequence). The CDR3 bases are TGTGCCACCAGCGGAGAAAGACAGGGTTTGTCCTACGAGCAGTACTTC. As protein: CATSGERQGLSYEQYF.

The CDR3 is CASSPMTGTGEQYF. CDR3 nucleotides: TGTGCCAGCAGCCCAATGACAGGGACTGGGGAGCAGTACTTC. The chain has TRBV3-1 (or the pseudogene TRBV3-2) and TRBJ2-7; weak D call: TRBD1 (7 bases). V dropped 4 bases and J dropped 7 bases, with 17 bases sitting between them. The CDR3 sequence is 14 residues long. Germline V gene sequence: CDR1 LGHDT, CDR2 YNNKEL (reference sequence).

This chain connects TRBV7-2 to TRBJ2-7; 7 bases map to TRBD1. CDR3 length: 15 residues. Germline V gene lookup returns CDR1 SGHTA and CDR2 FQGNSA. Trimming cost V 1 base and J 4 bases; bases outside gene matches: 7. For the CDR3, the DNA is TGTGCCAGCAGCTTAGGACAGGGAGAGTGGTACGAGCAGTACTTC. Translated, it gives CASSLGQGEWYEQYF. Drawing the rest from reference TRBV7-2 and TRBJ2-7, the complete variable domain is GAGVSQSPSNKVTEKGKDVELRCDPISGHTALYWYRQSLGQGLEFLIYFQGNSAPDKSGLPSDRFSAERTGGSVSTLTIQRTQQEDSAVYLCASSLGQGEWYEQYFGPGTRLTVT.

V gene TRBV5-1 combines with J gene TRBJ2-1; a weak D match, TRBD2 (5 bases). Germline CDR1 SGHRS, CDR2 YFSETQ. The CDR3 sequence is 15 residues long. V was pared by 0 bases and J by 8 bases, with 15 bases between. CDR3 in amino acids: CASSLAGGSVDEQFF. The CDR3 nucleotides are TGCGCCAGCAGCTTGGCCGGTGGTAGCGTCGATGAGCAGTTCTTC.

Turning to this clone: Other DNA sequences of this sample code for an identical CDR3. The rearrangement joins TRBV28 to TRBJ2-3; TRBD2 agrees at 10 bases. The germline V gene has CDR1 MDHEN and CDR2 SYDVKM. The CDR3 covers 13 residues. The V segment lost 5 bases and the J segment 5 bases; nucleotides outside the gene matches: 1. The CDR3 protein is CASSSGRVDTQYF. The CDR3, as DNA: TGTGCCAGCAGTAGCGGGAGGGTAGATACGCAGTATTTT.

The rearrangement uses TRBV9 and TRBJ2-3; 11 nucleotides match TRBD1. The ends lost 0 bases at V and 4 bases at J; junction bases unmatched: 4. Germline assignment: CDR1 SGDLS and CDR2 YYNGEE. There are 16 residues in the CDR3. The CDR3 here is CASSVAGTGGADTQYF. DNA of the CDR3: TGTGCCAGCAGCGTAGCCGGGACAGGGGGAGCAGATACGCAGTATTTT.

J is TRBJ2-1 and V is TRBV7-9, with TRBD2 matching over 7 bases. There are 15 residues in the CDR3. Germline V gives CDR1 SEHNR, CDR2 FQNEAQ (reference sequence). The V segment lost 3 bases and the J segment 7 bases; nucleotides outside the gene matches: 9. Here the CDR3 DNA reads TGTGCCAGCAGCTTCACTCTAGCGGAATTTAATGAGCAGTTCTTC. This codes for CASSFTLAEFNEQFF. The whole variable domain, filled in from reference TRBV7-9 and TRBJ2-1, reads DTGVSQNPRHKITKRGQNVTFRCDPISEHNRLYWYRQTLGQGPEFLTYFQNEAQLEKSRLLSDRFSAERPKGSFSTLEIQRTEQGDSAMYLCASSFTLAEFNEQFFGPGTRLTVL.

The gene calls are TRBV27 and TRBJ2-3; possibly TRBD2 for D (5 bases). V lost 6 bases and J 5 bases, leaving 21 bases between the germline ends. The CDR3 runs to 16 residues. The V gene's germline CDR1 is MNHEY and CDR2 SMNVEV (reference sequence). The DNA of the CDR3 is TGTGCCAGCAGGGGATTCGAGGGAGCGGTATTAGATACGCAGTATTTT. Its translation: CASRGFEGAVLDTQYF.

The chain employs TRBV19 and TRBJ2-1, with 7 bases aligning to TRBD1. Trimming removed 7 bases from V and 5 bases from J; junction bases left unmatched: 8. Germline CDR1 reads LNHDA; CDR2 reads SQIVND (reference sequence). The CDR3 consists of 14 residues. For the CDR3, the DNA is TGTGCCAGTACCCAGGGGGAACAGAACAATGAGCAGTTCTTC. Encoded protein: CASTQGEQNNEQFF. Using reference TRBV19 and TRBJ2-1 for the parts outside the CDR3, the full variable domain is DGGITQSPKYLFRKEGQNVTLSCEQNLNHDAMYWYRQDPGQGLRLIYYSQIVNDFQKGDIAEGYSVSREKKESFPLTVTSAQKNPTAFYLCASTQGEQNNEQFFGPGTRLTVL.

The genes are TRBV27 and TRBJ2-3; maybe TRBD1 (6 bases). The CDR3 has 15 amino acids. Germline CDR1 is MNHEY and CDR2 is SMNVEV (reference sequence). The V end lost 2 bases, the J end lost 2 bases, and 11 bases lay between the germline ends. The CDR3 coding sequence is TGTGCCAGCAGTTTAACCGACAGGTTCACAGATACGCAGTATTTT. This sequence encodes CASSLTDRFTDTQYF.

This chain links TRBV27 with TRBJ1-1; TRBD1 matches at 7 bases. Per germline, CDR1 MNHEY and CDR2 SMNVEV (reference sequence). The CDR3 is made up of 15 amino acids. After removal of 0 bases from V and 1 base from J, the junction contained 2 bases not matched to a gene. The CDR3 nucleotides are TGTGCCAGCAGTTTATCTCCAGGGGGGAACACTGAAGCTTTCTTT. Translation: CASSLSPGGNTEAFF.

The chain links TRBV7-9 to TRBJ2-2; D call uncertain. CDR1 and CDR2 from the germline V gene are SEHNR and FQNEAQ (reference sequence). With 7 bases removed from V and 3 bases from J, the gap between germline ends came to 9 bases. This CDR3 is 13 amino acids long. The CDR3 nucleotides are TGTGCCAGCAAAGGAGTCCACACCGGGGAGCTGTTTTTT. Amino acids: CASKGVHTGELFF.

The chain combines TRBV5-6 with TRBJ2-2, with 7 bases aligning to TRBD1. This CDR3 has 16 residues. Trimming cost V 2 bases and J 2 bases; bases outside gene matches: 6. Germline CDR1 is SGHDT and CDR2 is YYEEEE. The CDR3, as DNA: TGTGCCAGCAGCTTACCGGGACAGATAAACACCGGGGAGCTGTTTTTT. Protein product: CASSLPGQINTGELFF.

V usage is TRBV7-2 and J usage is TRBJ1-1, with no clear D. The germline V gene has CDR1 SGHTA and CDR2 FQGNSA. The CDR3 consists of 9 residues. The V gene lost 6 bases and the J gene lost 11 bases, with 7 bases spanning the gap. The chain's CDR3 is CASREKAFF. Written as DNA, the CDR3 is TGTGCCAGCAGAGAGAAGGCTTTCTTT.

The rearrangement links TRBV5-1 to TRBJ2-7; a weak D match, TRBD2 (6 bases). V lost 0 bases to trimming and J lost 3 bases, with 13 bases between them. The length of the CDR3 is 15 residues. CDR1 SGHRS and CDR2 YFSETQ come from the germline V gene. CDR3 bases: TGCGCCAGCAGCTTGGGATCGGGAGCGAACTACGAGCAGTACTTC. Translating gives CASSLGSGANYEQYF.

The chain is built from TRBV5-1 and TRBJ2-6, with a tentative D call TRBD1 (5 bases). V was clipped by 5 bases and J by 0 bases, with 15 bases between them. The CDR3 spans 17 residues. In germline, CDR1 is SGHRS, CDR2 YFSETQ. CDR3 protein: CASSGAAWSSGANVLTF. CDR3 nucleotides: TGCGCCAGCAGTGGGGCGGCGTGGAGCTCTGGGGCCAACGTCCTGACTTTC.

In this sample, this clone turned up once. The rearrangement uses TRBV28 and TRBJ2-1, with D maybe TRBD1 (5 bases). The germline V gene has CDR1 MDHEN and CDR2 SYDVKM. The CDR3 has 17 residues. Trimming stripped 3 bases from V and 0 bases from J, with 15 bases between. The CDR3 here is CASSFPPDRASYNEQFF. The CDR3 region has the DNA TGTGCCAGCAGTTTCCCCCCCGACAGAGCCTCCTACAATGAGCAGTTCTTC.

V and J are TRBV5-5 and TRBJ1-1; 12 nucleotides agree with TRBD1. This CDR3 spans 16 amino acids. Trimming at V came to 4 bases and at J to 0 bases, leaving 4 bases not matched to a gene. Germline lookup yields CDR1 SGHKS and CDR2 YYEKEE (reference sequence). The CDR3 coding sequence is TGTGCCAGCAGCCGGGACAGGGGGCTTATGAACACTGAAGCTTTCTTT. Protein: CASSRDRGLMNTEAFF.

V is TRBV4-1 and J is TRBJ2-6; TRBD1 matches at 7 bases. Germline trimming cut 3 bases from V and 4 bases from J; bases unmatched to any gene: 6. The CDR3 totals 16 residues. Germline CDR1 is MGHRA and CDR2 is YSYEKL. This CDR3 reads CASSHQGGLGANVLTF. In nucleotides, the CDR3 is TGCGCCAGCAGCCACCAAGGGGGCTTGGGGGCCAACGTCCTGACTTTC.

The V gene is TRBV6-5, the J gene TRBJ2-2; 10 nucleotides align to TRBD2. From germline, CDR1 is MNHEY and CDR2 SVGAGI. With V trimmed by 9 bases and J by 7 bases, 11 bases remained unmatched. This CDR3 has 15 residues. In nucleotides, the CDR3 is TGTGCCAGTCGTATCGGGCTAGCGGGAGTCGGGGAGCTGTTTTTT. Translated, it gives CASRIGLAGVGELFF.

The chain links TRBV28 to TRBJ2-4, with 7 bases lining up with TRBD2. Losses at the gene ends were 7 bases for V and 0 bases for J; bases not matched to a gene: 3. CDR3 length: 14 amino acids. Germline values: CDR1 MDHEN, CDR2 SYDVKM. In DNA form, the CDR3 reads TGTGCCAGCACGCGGGAGAGAGCCAAAAACATTCAGTACTTC. It encodes CASTRERAKNIQYF.

Here the CDR3 reads CASSRAGEGGNTIYF. CDR3 nucleotides: TGCGCCAGCAGCCGGGCCGGGGAAGGCGGAAACACCATATATTTT. V usage is TRBV5-1 and J usage is TRBJ1-3, with no clear D. Trimming shortened V by 4 bases and J by 4 bases, and 15 bases separated the two germline ends. CDR1 is SGHRS and CDR2 is YFSETQ in the germline V gene. The CDR3 has 15 amino acids.

V usage is TRBV10-2 and J usage is TRBJ1-1, with D unresolved. This CDR3 comprises 17 residues. Trimming pared 2 bases from V and 3 bases from J, leaving 19 bases between. Germline V gene data show CDR1 as WSHSY and CDR2 as SAAADI. The CDR3 region has the DNA TGCGCCAGCAGTGAGCCGTCTTACTCGCCCGGGGACACTGAAGCTTTCTTT. Protein: CASSEPSYSPGDTEAFF.

The chain carries TRBV7-7 and TRBJ2-2; D may be TRBD2 (6 bases). The CDR3 has 15 residues. Germline lookup yields CDR1 SSHAT and CDR2 FNYEAQ (reference sequence). Trimming shortened V by 3 bases and J by 5 bases, and 13 bases separated the two germline ends. The chain's CDR3 is CASSFSGGGTGELFF. The CDR3 DNA reads TGTGCCAGCAGCTTTAGCGGTGGGGGAACCGGGGAGCTGTTTTTT.

This sequence joins TRBV28 and TRBJ2-1, with 7 bases identical to TRBD2. This CDR3 has 16 amino acids. V lost 2 bases and J lost 3; bases outside the gene matches: 7. Germline V CDR1 and CDR2: MDHEN, SYDVKM. The CDR3: CASSLEGGSLYNEQFF. The CDR3 region has the DNA TGTGCCAGCAGTTTAGAGGGCGGGAGTCTCTACAATGAGCAGTTCTTC.

The chain joins TRBV11-2 to TRBJ2-7; TRBD2 might be the D (6 bases). V lost 3 bases and J 2 bases, leaving 11 bases between the germline ends. This CDR3 region has 14 residues. Germline CDR1 SGHAT, CDR2 FQNNGV. The CDR3 bases are TGTGCCAGCAGCTTGAGACTAGATCCCTACGAGCAGTACTTC. Amino acid sequence: CASSLRLDPYEQYF.

This chain joins TRBV27 and TRBJ2-5; TRBD1 aligns across 8 bases. J was trimmed by 2 bases and V by 6 bases; bases with no gene match: 8. Germline CDR1 MNHEY, CDR2 SMNVEV (reference sequence). This CDR3 comprises 15 residues. In DNA form, the CDR3 reads TGTGCCAGCAGAGCCGGGACAGGAGGGCAAGAGACCCAGTACTTC. Its translation is CASRAGTGGQETQYF.

The chain couples TRBV28 to TRBJ1-2; no clear D. The V gene's germline CDR1 is MDHEN and CDR2 SYDVKM. V lost 2 bases and J lost 4, with 5 bases in between. The CDR3 sequence is 12 residues long. This CDR3 is CASSLASYGYTF. As DNA, the CDR3 is TGTGCCAGCAGTTTAGCCAGCTATGGCTACACCTTC.